The 4 T cell receptor beta chains listed next were all sequenced from one sample in a study of T cell responses to AZD1222 COVID-19 vaccine. Libraries were prepared by immunoSEQ multiplex PCR; TCRdb keeps only in-frame clonotypes and omits some of them. The sample records about 100,000 clones, about 89% being singletons. The material sequenced was peripheral blood, taken 28 days after the second dose of the MenACWY control vaccine. All receptors derive from an adult who received the MenACWY meningococcal vaccine as a control.

The genes are TRBV6-4 and TRBJ2-2, with 7 bases fitting TRBD1. The CDR3 runs 15 residues. J gave up 7 bases and V 6 bases, and 11 bases lay outside the gene matches. In germline, CDR1 is MRHNA, CDR2 SNTAGT. The CDR3 sequence is CASRVQGSGGGELFF. The DNA for the CDR3 is TGTGCCAGCAGAGTACAGGGGAGCGGAGGCGGGGAGCTGTTTTTT.

The V gene is TRBV12-3 or TRBV12-4, the J gene TRBJ1-1, with D perhaps matching TRBD1 (5 bases). There are 12 residues in the CDR3. V was trimmed by 10 bases and J by 3 bases, leaving 12 bases between them. The CDR3 sequence: CAIKTGDTEAFF. The CDR3 DNA sequence: TGTGCCATCAAAACAGGAGACACTGAAGCTTTCTTT.

The chain employs TRBV7-2 and TRBJ2-7; 13 bases match TRBD2. The CDR3 has 14 residues. The V and J ends lost 5 bases and 4 bases, in that order; junction bases with no gene match: 2. Germline CDR1 SGHTA, CDR2 FQGNSA. CDR3 sequence (DNA): TGTGCCAGCAGCCCGGGACTAGCGGGATACGAGCAGTACTTC. This encodes CASSPGLAGYEQYF.

This chain uses TRBV5-5 with TRBJ2-7, with D possibly being TRBD2 (5 bases). Germline CDR1 reads SGHKS; CDR2 reads YYEKEE (reference sequence). The V and J ends lost 0 bases and 5 bases respectively, with 9 bases between them. The CDR3 has 13 residues. The CDR3 loop reads CASSLVTRDEQYF. Here the CDR3 DNA reads TGTGCCAGCAGCTTGGTCACGCGGGACGAGCAGTACTTC.